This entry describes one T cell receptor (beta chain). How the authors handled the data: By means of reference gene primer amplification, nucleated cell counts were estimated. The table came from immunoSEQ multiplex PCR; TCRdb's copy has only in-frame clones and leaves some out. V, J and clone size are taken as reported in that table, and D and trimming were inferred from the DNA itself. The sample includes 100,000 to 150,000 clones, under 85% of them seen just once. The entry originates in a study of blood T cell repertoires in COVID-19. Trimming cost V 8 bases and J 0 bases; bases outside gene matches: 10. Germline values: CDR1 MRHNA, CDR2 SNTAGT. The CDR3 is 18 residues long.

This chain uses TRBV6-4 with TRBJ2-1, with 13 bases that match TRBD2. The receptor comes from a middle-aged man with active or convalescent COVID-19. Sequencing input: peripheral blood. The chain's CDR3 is CASGPWTSGGPSYNEQFF. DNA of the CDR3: TGTGCCAGCGGTCCTTGGACTAGCGGGGGCCCCTCCTACAATGAGCAGTTCTTC.